These 27 T cell receptor beta chains were all obtained from the same sample, sequenced in a study of Ad26.COV2.S vaccination and SARS-CoV-2 variants. As for treatment: roughly 18 received Ad26.COV2.S at low or high dose, single or two shots; a few received placebo; per-sample allocation not given. The study sampled participants on day 63 after the first vaccine or placebo injection. Sequencing was performed with immunoSEQ multiplex PCR; in TCRdb, only in-frame clones are kept and a portion is missing. The sample consists of approximately 360,000 clones, 80% to 90% of them appearing once. This material consisted of peripheral blood, taken in a trial of Ad26.COV2.S vaccine versus placebo. Every receptor here comes from a person between 18 and 65 years old who received the Ad26.COV2.S COVID-19 vaccine or a placebo.

The chain recombines TRBV18 with TRBJ2-7; D is uncertain. Germline-derived CDR1 and CDR2 are KGHSH and LQKENI. This CDR3 is built from 12 residues. The V end lost 0 bases, the J end lost 4 bases, and 4 bases lay between the germline ends. The DNA of the CDR3 is TGTGCCAGCTCACCACCATCGTACGAGCAGTACTTC. Encoded protein: CASSPPSYEQYF.

J is TRBJ2-5 and V is TRBV5-4; 10 bases map to TRBD2. The CDR3 contains 15 residues. Germline trimming cut 5 bases from V and 4 bases from J; bases unmatched to any gene: 8. Germline CDR1 and CDR2: SGHNT and YYREEE (reference sequence). The CDR3 DNA sequence: TGTGCCAGCAGTCCGAGCGGGGGGGCGGGAGAGACCCAGTACTTC. Amino acid sequence: CASSPSGGAGETQYF.

The rearrangement joins TRBV19 to TRBJ2-1; D is tentatively TRBD1 or TRBD2 (6 bases each). Trimming pared 4 bases from V and 0 bases from J, leaving 19 bases between. Germline values: CDR1 LNHDA, CDR2 SQIVND (reference sequence). This CDR3 is built from 18 residues. The CDR3 region is CASSSRRGAGSSYNEQFF. As DNA, the CDR3 is TGTGCCAGTAGTAGCCGGAGGGGGGCGGGGAGCTCCTACAATGAGCAGTTCTTC.

The rearrangement links TRBV18 to TRBJ1-1; D gene unclear. CDR3 length: 14 amino acids. Germline CDR1 is KGHSH and CDR2 is LQKENI. The V end was cut by 5 bases, the J end by 3 bases, with 13 bases between. In nucleotides, the CDR3 is TGTGCCAGCTCAAGATCGGTTTTGGACACTGAAGCTTTCTTT. Amino acids: CASSRSVLDTEAFF.

The gene calls are TRBV28 and TRBJ2-3; D is perhaps TRBD1 (5 bases). This CDR3 contains 16 residues. Germline CDR1 reads MDHEN; CDR2 reads SYDVKM. Trimming stripped 6 bases from V and 0 bases from J, with 16 bases between. CDR3 in amino acids: CASSPGGHSSTDTQYF. As DNA, the CDR3 is TGTGCCAGCAGCCCCGGCGGACACTCTAGCACAGATACGCAGTATTTT.

The chain links TRBV5-6 to TRBJ2-2; 8 bases line up with TRBD2. With V trimmed by 4 bases and J by 2 bases, 7 bases remained unmatched. The CDR3 has 16 residues. Germline V CDR1 and CDR2: SGHDT, YYEEEE. In nucleotides, the CDR3 is TGTGCCAGCAGCCTATATAGCGGGGTAAACACCGGGGAGCTGTTTTTT. This translates into CASSLYSGVNTGELFF.

The V call is TRBV27, the J call TRBJ2-5; 12 bases map to TRBD2. The length of the CDR3 is 17 residues. Per germline, CDR1 MNHEY and CDR2 SMNVEV (reference sequence). The J segment lost 3 bases and the V segment lost 4 bases, leaving 9 bases of the junction unmatched. CDR3 bases: TGTGCCAGCAGTTCGCTACTAGCGGGAGGAAACGAAGAGACCCAGTACTTC. Its translation is CASSSLLAGGNEETQYF.

This sequence joins TRBV5-8 and TRBJ2-3; D ambiguous. Germline V lookup: CDR1 SGHTS, CDR2 YDEGEE. The CDR3 covers 15 residues. V lost 0 bases to trimming and J lost 4 bases, with 12 bases between them. The CDR3 coding sequence is TGTGCCAGCAGCTTGGCCCATAGATTCGCAGATACGCAGTATTTT. Its translation: CASSLAHRFADTQYF.

The V call is TRBV29-1, the J call TRBJ2-3, with 7 bases lining up with TRBD2. The junction had 14 bases not matched to a gene; V was cut back by 5 bases and J by 0 bases. Germline lookup yields CDR1 SQVTM and CDR2 ANQGSEA. CDR3 length equals 17 residues. CDR3 in amino acids: CSVRQGILAASTDTQYF. CDR3 in DNA: TGCAGCGTTCGGCAGGGAATTCTAGCGGCAAGCACAGATACGCAGTATTTT.

The V call is TRBV6-7, the J call TRBJ2-3; TRBD2 matches at 7 bases. TRBV6-7 is marked as an open reading frame, function uncertain. Trimming took 0 bases from V and 4 from J; bases not matched to a gene: 10. CDR3 length equals 17 residues. DNA for the CDR3: TGTGCCAGCAGTTACTCGAGAGGCGGGAGAGTCCCAGATACGCAGTATTTT. Protein: CASSYSRGGRVPDTQYF.

The V gene is TRBV5-4, the J gene TRBJ2-7, with TRBD2 matching 8 bases. There are 16 residues in the CDR3. Germline trimming cut 0 bases from V and 3 bases from J; bases unmatched to any gene: 8. CDR1 is SGHNT, CDR2 YYREEE, per germline (reference sequence). The chain's CDR3 is CASSLASGGLLYEQYF. In nucleotides, the CDR3 is TGTGCCAGCAGCTTGGCATCGGGGGGGCTCCTCTACGAGCAGTACTTC.

The rearrangement links TRBV20-1 to TRBJ1-5; 10 bases align to TRBD1. The CDR3 length is 14 residues. In germline, CDR1 is DFQATT, CDR2 SNEGSKA (reference sequence). V gave up 3 bases and J gave up 11 bases; unmatched junction bases: 10. The CDR3 region has the DNA TGCAGTGCTAGTGGGACAGGGGTGAATAAGGCCCAGCATTTT. Translation gives CSASGTGVNKAQHF.

The chain joins TRBV5-1 to TRBJ1-3; 8 bases align to TRBD1. Germline V gives CDR1 SGHRS, CDR2 YFSETQ. CDR3 length equals 15 residues. Unmatched junction bases numbered 4, after V lost 3 bases and J lost 2 bases. CDR3 amino acids: CASSYGTGAGNTIYF. CDR3 coding DNA: TGCGCCAGCAGCTACGGGACAGGAGCTGGAAACACCATATATTTT.

The chain has TRBV19 and TRBJ2-1, with a weak D call TRBD1 (6 bases). Between the trimmed V and J ends, which lost 3 bases and 7 bases, there was a span of 16 bases. Germline values: CDR1 LNHDA, CDR2 SQIVND (reference sequence). The CDR3 is made up of 15 amino acids. The CDR3, as DNA: TGTGCCAGTAGTATTCAGGGGAAGGGGTGGAATGAGCAGTTCTTC. The encoded protein is CASSIQGKGWNEQFF.

This chain joins TRBV29-1 and TRBJ2-7; D gene uncertain. The CDR3 has 13 residues. The germline V gene has CDR1 SQVTM and CDR2 ANQGSEA. The V gene lost 1 base and the J gene lost 2 bases, with 9 bases spanning the gap. The CDR3 loop reads CSVEVDFTYEQYF. CDR3 sequence (DNA): TGCAGCGTTGAAGTGGATTTTACCTACGAGCAGTACTTC.

Here the CDR3 DNA reads TGTGCCAGCAGTGAATTCTCTGACAGTCAGCCCCAGCATTTT. Protein product: CASSEFSDSQPQHF. The chain links TRBV25-1 to TRBJ1-5, with a tentative D call TRBD1 (5 bases). The CDR3 is 14 amino acids. The V and J ends lost 1 base and 6 bases respectively, with 10 bases between them. Germline CDR1 is MGHDK and CDR2 is SYGVNS.

V usage is TRBV19 and J usage is TRBJ2-3, with D perhaps matching TRBD2 (7 bases). Germline CDR1 reads LNHDA; CDR2 reads SQIVND (reference sequence). CDR3 size: 14 residues. V dropped 5 bases and J dropped 2 bases, with 11 bases sitting between them. In DNA form, the CDR3 reads TGTGCCAGTAGTCGTCGGGGGGCCACAGATACGCAGTATTTT. Protein product: CASSRRGATDTQYF.

V and J are TRBV19 and TRBJ2-1; TRBD2 matches at 10 bases. Germline V gives CDR1 LNHDA, CDR2 SQIVND (reference sequence). The CDR3 runs 16 residues. With V trimmed by 3 bases and J by 7 bases, 9 bases remained unmatched. The CDR3 region is CASSIDRVAGGNEQFF. The CDR3 coding sequence is TGTGCCAGTAGTATCGACCGGGTAGCGGGAGGAAATGAGCAGTTCTTC. Using reference TRBV19 and TRBJ2-1 for the parts outside the CDR3, the full variable domain is DGGITQSPKYLFRKEGQNVTLSCEQNLNHDAMYWYRQDPGQGLRLIYYSQIVNDFQKGDIAEGYSVSREKKESFPLTVTSAQKNPTAFYLCASSIDRVAGGNEQFFGPGTRLTVL.

The chain recombines TRBV10-3 with TRBJ1-5; D perhaps matches TRBD1 (6 bases). CDR1 and CDR2 (germline): ENHRY, SYGVKD. V lost 5 bases and J lost 7, with 15 bases in between. The CDR3 has 14 residues. CDR3 DNA: TGTGCCATCAGTAAACAGCAGGGGAACCAGCCCCAGCATTTT. It specifies CAISKQQGNQPQHF.

The gene calls are TRBV12-3 or TRBV12-4 and TRBJ2-3, with D unclear. The CDR3 totals 12 residues. V lost 4 bases and J lost 6, with 8 bases in between. CDR3 amino acids: CASSSIGDTQYF. DNA of the CDR3: TGTGCCAGCAGTTCTATCGGGGATACGCAGTATTTT.

The chain joins TRBV21-1 to TRBJ2-2; the table assigns TRBD2, which was not confirmed against the DNA. TRBV21-1 is described as a pseudogene. CDR3 length: 18 residues. The CDR3 nucleotides are TGTGCCAGCAGCAAAGGTGGAGTAGCGGCCATTTTCGGCGGGGAGCTGTTTTTT. This sequence encodes CASSKGGVAAIFGGELFF.

This chain links TRBV10-3 with TRBJ2-7, with 9 nucleotides matching TRBD1. The germline CDR1 and CDR2 sequences are ENHRY and SYGVKD. V was pared by 3 bases and J by 12 bases, with 15 bases of the junction left unmatched. The CDR3 totals 15 residues. This CDR3 is CAISENTLGRGQGYF. The CDR3 DNA is TGTGCCATCAGTGAAAACACATTGGGAAGGGGACAGGGGTACTTC.

The chain links TRBV19 to TRBJ2-5, with D perhaps assigned TRBD1 or TRBD2 (5 bases each). Germline CDR1 LNHDA, CDR2 SQIVND (reference sequence). This CDR3 spans 13 amino acids. V lost 2 bases, J lost 4 bases, and 8 bases lay in between. CDR3 nucleotides: TGTGCCAGTAGTATATGGGGGATAGAGACCCAGTACTTC. This gives the protein CASSIWGIETQYF.

The genes are TRBV5-1 and TRBJ1-4, with D unclear. There are 13 residues in the CDR3. Trimming pared 3 bases from V and 8 bases from J, leaving 11 bases between. Germline assignment: CDR1 SGHRS and CDR2 YFSETQ. CDR3 residues: CASSSQVEEKLFF. CDR3 in DNA: TGCGCCAGCAGCTCCCAGGTAGAGGAAAAACTGTTTTTT. The complete variable domain, with remaining parts taken from reference TRBV5-1 and TRBJ1-4, reads KAGVTQTPRYLIKTRGQQVTLSCSPISGHRSVSWYQQTPGQGLQFLFEYFSETQRNKGNFPGRFSGRQFSNSRSEMNVSTLELGDSALYLCASSSQVEEKLFFGSGTQLSVL.

This rearrangement joins TRBV3-1 (or the pseudogene TRBV3-2) to TRBJ1-1; weak D call: TRBD1 (5 bases). The CDR3 contains 12 residues. The germline V gene has CDR1 LGHDT and CDR2 YNNKEL (reference sequence). V was trimmed by 0 bases and J by 10 bases, leaving 9 bases between them. This CDR3 is CASSQEGRPAFF. CDR3 nucleotide sequence: TGTGCCAGCAGCCAAGAGGGGCGACCAGCTTTCTTT.

The chain couples TRBV27 to TRBJ1-1, with 7 bases identical to TRBD1. Germline CDR1 and CDR2: MNHEY and SMNVEV (reference sequence). Losses at the gene ends were 3 bases for V and 2 bases for J; bases not matched to a gene: 12. The CDR3 has 17 amino acids. CDR3 in DNA: TGTGCCAGCAGTTTTAGTTCCAGGGGGGCGTCTAACACTGAAGCTTTCTTT. Amino acids: CASSFSSRGASNTEAFF.

V gene TRBV30 combines with J gene TRBJ1-3, with no clear D. This CDR3 is built from 13 residues. The V end lost 3 bases, the J end lost 3 bases, and 9 bases lay between the germline ends. Germline V lookup: CDR1 GTSNPN, CDR2 SVGIG (reference sequence). The DNA for the CDR3 is TGTGCCTGGAGCTCCTTGCATGGAAACACCATATATTTT. Its translation is CAWSSLHGNTIYF.